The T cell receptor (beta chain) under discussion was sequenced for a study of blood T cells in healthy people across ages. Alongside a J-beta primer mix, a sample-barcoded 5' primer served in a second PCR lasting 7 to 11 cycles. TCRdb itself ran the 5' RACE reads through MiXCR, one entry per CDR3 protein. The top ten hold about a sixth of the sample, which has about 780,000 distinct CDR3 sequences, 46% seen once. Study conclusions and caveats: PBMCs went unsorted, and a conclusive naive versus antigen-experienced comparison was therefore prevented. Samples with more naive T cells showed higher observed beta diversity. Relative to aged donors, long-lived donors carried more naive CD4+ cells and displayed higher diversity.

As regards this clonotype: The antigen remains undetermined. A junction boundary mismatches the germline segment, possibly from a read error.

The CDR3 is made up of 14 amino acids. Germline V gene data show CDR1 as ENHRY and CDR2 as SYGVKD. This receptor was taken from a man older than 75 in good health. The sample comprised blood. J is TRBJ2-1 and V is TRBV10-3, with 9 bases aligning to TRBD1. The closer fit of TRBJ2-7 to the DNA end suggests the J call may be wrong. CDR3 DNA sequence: TGTGCCGTCAGTGAGGCGACAGGGGGTAATGAGCAGTACTTC. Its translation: CAVSEATGGNEQYF.